Each of the 21 T cell receptor beta chains below was sequenced from the same sample in a study of blood T cell repertoires in COVID-19. Sequencing was performed with immunoSEQ multiplex PCR; in TCRdb, only in-frame clones are kept and a portion is missing. Of tens of thousands of clones listed, approximately 88% are singletons. Sequenced: peripheral blood. These receptors originate from a man aged 30 to 45 with COVID-19, enrolled during active disease.

The chain has TRBV6-1 and TRBJ2-2, with 7 bases lining up with TRBD2. Germline V gene lookup returns CDR1 MNHNS and CDR2 SASEGT. The V gene end was trimmed by 3 bases and the J gene end by 4 bases; junction bases not matched to a gene: 8. There are 16 residues in the CDR3. DNA of the CDR3: TGTGCCAGCAGTGACCTTTGGGGGGGTGTCACCGGGGAGCTGTTTTTT. This translates into CASSDLWGGVTGELFF.

The V and J genes are TRBV5-5 and TRBJ2-7; 8 positions match TRBD1. V lost 0 bases to trimming and J lost 2 bases; unmatched junction nucleotides: 10. The CDR3 consists of 17 residues. CDR1 is SGHKS, CDR2 YYEKEE, per germline (reference sequence). The CDR3 loop is CASSLGPQGDGAYEQYF. Here the CDR3 DNA reads TGTGCCAGCAGCTTGGGTCCACAGGGGGACGGGGCCTACGAGCAGTACTTC.

The chain employs TRBV9 and TRBJ2-7, with D unresolved. Germline CDR1 reads SGDLS; CDR2 reads YYNGEE. Trimming pared 0 bases from V and 0 bases from J, leaving 7 bases between. The CDR3 is made up of 14 amino acids. The CDR3 DNA follows: TGTGCCAGCAGCGTAGATCCCAGCTCCTACGAGCAGTACTTC. Encoded protein: CASSVDPSSYEQYF. Combining the CDR3 with reference TRBV9 and TRBJ2-7 gives the whole variable domain DSGVTQTPKHLITATGQRVTLRCSPRSGDLSVYWYQQSLDQGLQFLIQYYNGEERAKGNILERFSAQQFPDLHSELNLSSLELGDSALYFCASSVDPSSYEQYFGPGTRLTVT.

In this sample, this clone turned up a few times. The rearrangement uses TRBV5-4 and TRBJ1-2; 9 bases fit TRBD1. Per the germline V gene, CDR1 is SGHNT and CDR2 is YYREEE (reference sequence). CDR3 length: 15 amino acids. Trimming took 4 bases from V and 6 from J; bases not matched to a gene: 10. CDR3 protein: CASSTRDRVWDGYTF. In nucleotides, the CDR3 is TGTGCCAGCAGCACCCGGGACAGGGTGTGGGATGGCTACACCTTC.

In this sample, this clone turned up once. This chain uses TRBV24-1 with TRBJ2-2; 7 bases are a match to TRBD2. Germline values: CDR1 KGHDR, CDR2 SFDVKD. V lost 7 bases and J lost 4; bases outside the gene matches: 5. There are 14 residues in the CDR3. The CDR3 nucleotides read TGTGCCACCAGGGGGGGGAGAGGCACCGGGGAGCTGTTTTTT. It codes for CATRGGRGTGELFF.

The rearrangement links TRBV29-1 to TRBJ1-1; D call uncertain. The V end was cut by 6 bases, the J end by 1 base, with 12 bases between. Germline loops: CDR1 SQVTM, CDR2 ANQGSEA. The CDR3 covers 13 residues. The CDR3 loop reads CSVLTNSNTEAFF. CDR3 sequence (DNA): TGCAGCGTCTTGACAAATTCGAACACTGAAGCTTTCTTT.

This clone was seen a few times. The chain is built from TRBV7-9 and TRBJ1-6, with a weak D call TRBD1 (6 bases). Trimming removed 5 bases at V and 14 bases at J, with 13 bases between. The V gene's germline CDR1 is SEHNR and CDR2 FQNEAQ (reference sequence). The CDR3 covers 12 residues. The CDR3 DNA reads TGTGCCAGCAGCCTACAGGGTTCTTCCCTCCACTTT. Its translation is CASSLQGSSLHF.

The chain carries TRBV19 and TRBJ2-2; a weak D match, TRBD1 (6 bases). The CDR3 has 15 amino acids. Germline V CDR1 and CDR2: LNHDA, SQIVND (reference sequence). The V end was cut by 5 bases, the J end by 5 bases, with 15 bases between. CDR3 sequence (DNA): TGTGCCAGTAGTCTCAGGACAGCTCCTACCGGGGAGCTGTTTTTT. It codes for CASSLRTAPTGELFF.

The chain uses TRBV2 and TRBJ2-3; weak D call: TRBD2 (6 bases). Germline V lookup: CDR1 SNHLY, CDR2 FYNNEI. V was shortened by 6 bases and J by 4 bases, with 14 bases between the two germline ends. This CDR3 has 14 amino acids. The CDR3 nucleotides read TGTGCCAGCAGACGCCGGGGGAGTCCAGATACGCAGTATTTT. Amino acids: CASRRRGSPDTQYF.

V gene TRBV7-2 combines with J gene TRBJ1-1; D remains ambiguous. V dropped 1 base and J dropped 11 bases, with 11 bases sitting between them. CDR3 length: 12 amino acids. Germline V gives CDR1 SGHTA, CDR2 FQGNSA. The CDR3 coding sequence is TGTGCCAGCAGCTTAGTGAACGGGAAGGCTTTCTTT. Amino acid sequence: CASSLVNGKAFF.

The gene calls are TRBV7-2 and TRBJ1-5, with D possibly being TRBD1 (5 bases). Per the germline V gene, CDR1 is SGHTA and CDR2 is FQGNSA. The ends were cut back, 5 bases at V and 2 bases at J, with 10 bases in the middle. This CDR3 is 14 amino acids long. CDR3 DNA sequence: TGTGCCAGCAGCACCGACAGTGGCAATCAGCCCCAGCATTTT. It specifies CASSTDSGNQPQHF.

This chain uses TRBV18 with TRBJ2-3, with D possibly TRBD1 on 6 matching bases. The V end was cut by 6 bases, the J end by 3 bases, with 10 bases between. The germline gives CDR1 KGHSH, CDR2 LQKENI. The CDR3 has 13 amino acids. In DNA form, the CDR3 reads TGTGCCAGCTCTTATACAGGGACAGATACGCAGTATTTT. Protein: CASSYTGTDTQYF. The full variable domain, its missing parts supplied by reference TRBV18 and TRBJ2-3, is NAGVMQNPRHLVRRRGQEARLRCSPMKGHSHVYWYRQLPEEGLKFMVYLQKENIIDESGMPKERFSAEFPKEGPSILRIQQVVRGDSAAYFCASSYTGTDTQYFGPGTRLTVL.

This rearrangement joins TRBV3-1 (or the pseudogene TRBV3-2) to TRBJ2-1; TRBD2 matches 14 bases. This CDR3 has 16 amino acids. The junction had 2 bases not matched to a gene; V was cut back by 1 base and J by 6 bases. Germline V gene data show CDR1 as LGHDT and CDR2 as YNNKEL (reference sequence). DNA of the CDR3: TGTGCCAGCAGCCAAGGACTAGCGGGAGGGCTCAATGAGCAGTTCTTC. Its protein product is CASSQGLAGGLNEQFF.

The rearrangement joins TRBV24-1 to TRBJ2-1; TRBD2 aligns across 10 bases. Unmatched junction bases numbered 17, after V lost 7 bases and J lost 6 bases. The CDR3 extends over 18 amino acids. Germline V gene sequence: CDR1 KGHDR, CDR2 SFDVKD. Written as DNA, the CDR3 is TGTGCCACCAGCCCGAGCGGGTCGAGCGGGAGGGCCTTCAATGAGCAGTTCTTC. This encodes CATSPSGSSGRAFNEQFF.

The chain uses TRBV27 and TRBJ2-7, with 11 bases aligning to TRBD2. The J segment lost 4 bases and the V segment lost 5 bases, leaving 7 bases of the junction unmatched. CDR1 and CDR2 (germline): MNHEY, SMNVEV (reference sequence). CDR3 length equals 15 residues. As DNA, the CDR3 is TGTGCCAGCAGTGAAACTAGCGGGAGAGCATACGAGCAGTACTTC. It is translated as CASSETSGRAYEQYF.

The gene calls are TRBV19 and TRBJ2-1, with 14 bases matching TRBD2. This CDR3 has 17 residues. After removal of 10 bases from V and 7 bases from J, the junction contained 15 bases not matched to a gene. The V gene's germline CDR1 is LNHDA and CDR2 SQIVND (reference sequence). The CDR3 protein is CATQGVIRTSGRNEQFF. Written as DNA, the CDR3 is TGTGCCACCCAGGGGGTTATAAGGACTAGCGGGAGGAATGAGCAGTTCTTC. Using reference TRBV19 and TRBJ2-1 for the parts outside the CDR3, the full variable domain is DGGITQSPKYLFRKEGQNVTLSCEQNLNHDAMYWYRQDPGQGLRLIYYSQIVNDFQKGDIAEGYSVSREKKESFPLTVTSAQKNPTAFYLCATQGVIRTSGRNEQFFGPGTRLTVL.

This rearrangement joins TRBV27 to TRBJ1-2, with 7 nucleotides matching TRBD1. V was clipped by 2 bases and J by 4 bases; unmatched bases: 4. CDR3 length: 14 amino acids. Per germline, CDR1 MNHEY and CDR2 SMNVEV (reference sequence). CDR3 coding DNA: TGTGCCAGCAGTTTAGGCAGGGGGTTCTATGGCTACACCTTC. Translated: CASSLGRGFYGYTF.

The genes are TRBV28 and TRBJ2-7; possibly TRBD2 for D (5 bases). This CDR3 is built from 13 residues. Germline assignment: CDR1 MDHEN and CDR2 SYDVKM. Between the trimmed V and J ends, which lost 4 bases and 3 bases, there was a span of 10 bases. Written as DNA, the CDR3 is TGTGCCAGCAGTTCACTAGACGGCTACGAGCAGTACTTC. It codes for CASSSLDGYEQYF.

The chain combines TRBV7-2 with TRBJ2-1, with D possibly matching TRBD2 (6 bases). Trimming took off 0 bases at V and 0 bases at J, with 9 bases between the two ends. Germline CDR1 is SGHTA and CDR2 is FQGNSA. The CDR3 extends over 16 amino acids. CDR3 protein: CASSLAHGSSYNEQFF. The CDR3 nucleotides read TGTGCCAGCAGCTTAGCGCACGGGAGCTCCTACAATGAGCAGTTCTTC.

V usage is TRBV12-3 or TRBV12-4 and J usage is TRBJ1-2; TRBD1 matches at 7 bases. The CDR3 contains 13 residues. With 7 bases clipped from V and 3 bases from J, the junction kept 5 bases outside the gene matches. The CDR3 protein is CASINRGDYGYTF. For the CDR3, the DNA is TGTGCCAGCATTAACAGGGGTGACTATGGCTACACCTTC.

In its sample, this clone was seen once. The genes are TRBV6-5 and TRBJ2-5; 7 nucleotides line up with TRBD1. This CDR3 has 14 amino acids. V was clipped by 6 bases and J by 4 bases; unmatched bases: 8. The germline V gene encodes CDR1 MNHEY and CDR2 SVGAGI. CDR3 residues: CASSVTGERETQYF. The CDR3 DNA reads as TGTGCCAGCAGCGTAACAGGGGAACGAGAGACCCAGTACTTC.